This passage covers 5 T cell receptor beta chains from one sample sequenced in a study of T cell changes during pregnancy in multiple sclerosis. Using immunoSEQ multiplex PCR, the repertoire was profiled, and TCRdb retains in-frame clones only, with some absent. The table has some 47,000 clones, 70% to 90% seen once. The material sequenced was peripheral blood, taken in the first trimester of pregnancy. These receptors were taken from a female donor with multiple sclerosis, enrolled in a pregnancy study.

This chain connects TRBV27 to TRBJ2-7; weak D call: TRBD1 (6 bases). This CDR3 has 16 residues. Germline CDR1 is MNHEY and CDR2 is SMNVEV (reference sequence). Trimming took off 2 bases at V and 3 bases at J, with 17 bases between the two ends. As DNA, the CDR3 is TGTGCCAGCAGTTTAGACCCGGGACACCAGATCTACGAGCAGTACTTC. This translates into CASSLDPGHQIYEQYF.

This chain joins TRBV7-3 and TRBJ2-7; 9 bases are a match to TRBD1. In germline, CDR1 is SGHTA, CDR2 FQGTGA. J lost 0 bases, V lost 5 bases, and 5 bases had no gene match. The CDR3 contains 15 residues. This CDR3 is CASSIGTGSSYEQYF. For the CDR3, the DNA is TGTGCCAGCAGCATTGGGACAGGGAGCTCCTACGAGCAGTACTTC.

This clone appeared a few times. The chain has TRBV5-1 and TRBJ2-3; tentative D call: TRBD1 (6 bases). This CDR3 comprises 14 residues. The germline CDR1 and CDR2 sequences are SGHRS and YFSETQ. The V end lost 3 bases, the J end lost 0 bases, and 8 bases lay between the germline ends. This CDR3 reads CASSSGQSTDTQYF. In DNA, the CDR3 is TGCGCCAGCAGCTCCGGACAGAGCACAGATACGCAGTATTTT.

The V gene is TRBV2, the J gene TRBJ1-5, with D perhaps TRBD1 (5 bases). The V gene's germline CDR1 is SNHLY and CDR2 FYNNEI. V lost 1 base, J lost 6 bases, and 10 bases lay in between. This CDR3 spans 14 amino acids. CDR3 sequence (DNA): TGTGCCAGCAGTGAAGGCAGGGAAGGTCAGCCCCAGCATTTT. Translation gives CASSEGREGQPQHF.

The CDR3: CASSEREAGGNKPYEQYF. CDR3 nucleotide sequence: TGCGCCAGCAGCGAAAGAGAAGCTGGAGGGAACAAGCCTTACGAGCAGTACTTC. The chain carries TRBV4-1 and TRBJ2-7, with a weak D call TRBD2 (6 bases). Germline V lookup: CDR1 MGHRA, CDR2 YSYEKL. Deletions cut 5 bases from V and 4 bases from J, with 27 bases between. This CDR3 is 18 amino acids long.